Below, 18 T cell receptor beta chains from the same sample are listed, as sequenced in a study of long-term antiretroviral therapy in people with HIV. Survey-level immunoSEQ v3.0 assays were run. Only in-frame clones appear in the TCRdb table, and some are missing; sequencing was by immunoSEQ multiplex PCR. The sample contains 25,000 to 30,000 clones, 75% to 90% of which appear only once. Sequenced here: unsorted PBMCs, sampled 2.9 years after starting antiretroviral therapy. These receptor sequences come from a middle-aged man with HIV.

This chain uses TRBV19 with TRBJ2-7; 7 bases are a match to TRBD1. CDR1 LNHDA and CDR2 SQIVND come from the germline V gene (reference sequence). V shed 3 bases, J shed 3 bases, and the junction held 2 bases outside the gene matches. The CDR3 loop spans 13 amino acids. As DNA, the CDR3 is TGTGCCAGTAGTATCGGGACAGTCTACGAGCAGTACTTC. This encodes CASSIGTVYEQYF.

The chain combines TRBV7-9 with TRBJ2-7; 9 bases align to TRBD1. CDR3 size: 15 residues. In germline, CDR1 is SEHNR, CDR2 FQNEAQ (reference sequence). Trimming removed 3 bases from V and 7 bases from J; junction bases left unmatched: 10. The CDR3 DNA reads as TGTGCCAGCAGCTTCACGGGACAGGGTTTTGAAGAGCAGTACTTC. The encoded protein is CASSFTGQGFEEQYF.

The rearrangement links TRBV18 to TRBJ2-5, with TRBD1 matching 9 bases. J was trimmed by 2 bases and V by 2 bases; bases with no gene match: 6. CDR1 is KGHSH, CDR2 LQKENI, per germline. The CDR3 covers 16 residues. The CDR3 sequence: CASSPLDRGSQETQYF. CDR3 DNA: TGTGCCAGCTCACCATTGGACAGGGGATCACAAGAGACCCAGTACTTC.

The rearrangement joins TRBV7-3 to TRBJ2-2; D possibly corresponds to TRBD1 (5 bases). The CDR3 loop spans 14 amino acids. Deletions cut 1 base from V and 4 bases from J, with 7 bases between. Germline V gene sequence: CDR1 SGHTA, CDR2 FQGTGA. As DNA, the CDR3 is TGTGCCAGCAGCTTAATAGGGGCCACCGGGGAGCTGTTTTTT. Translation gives CASSLIGATGELFF. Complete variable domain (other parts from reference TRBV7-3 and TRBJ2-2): GAGVSQTPSNKVTEKGKYVELRCDPISGHTALYWYRQSLGQGPEFLIYFQGTGAADDSGLPNDRFFAVRPEGSVSTLKIQRTERGDSAVYLCASSLIGATGELFFGEGSRLTVL.

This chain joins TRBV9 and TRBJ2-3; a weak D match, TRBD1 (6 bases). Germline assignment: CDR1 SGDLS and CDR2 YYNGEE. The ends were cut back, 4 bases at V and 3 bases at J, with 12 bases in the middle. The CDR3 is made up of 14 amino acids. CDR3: CASSPKRGTDTQYF. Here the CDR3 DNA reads TGTGCCAGCAGCCCCAAAAGGGGGACAGATACGCAGTATTTT.

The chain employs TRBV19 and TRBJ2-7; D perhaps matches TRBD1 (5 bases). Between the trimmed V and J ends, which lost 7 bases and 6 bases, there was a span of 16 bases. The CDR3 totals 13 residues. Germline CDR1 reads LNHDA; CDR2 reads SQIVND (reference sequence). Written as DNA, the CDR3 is TGTGCCAGTACCCCCTGCAAGGGGTGCGAGCAGTACTTC. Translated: CASTPCKGCEQYF.

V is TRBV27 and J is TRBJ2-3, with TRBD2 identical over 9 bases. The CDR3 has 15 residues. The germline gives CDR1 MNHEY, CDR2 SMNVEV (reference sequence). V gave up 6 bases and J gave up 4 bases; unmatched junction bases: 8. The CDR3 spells CASSSGTSSADTQYF. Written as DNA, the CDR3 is TGTGCCAGCAGCTCCGGGACTAGCAGCGCAGATACGCAGTATTTT.

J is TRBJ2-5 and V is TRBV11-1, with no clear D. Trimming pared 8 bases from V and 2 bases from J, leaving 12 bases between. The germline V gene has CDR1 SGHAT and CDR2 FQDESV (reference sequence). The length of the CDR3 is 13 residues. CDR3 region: CASSVVLQETQYF. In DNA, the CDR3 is TGTGCCAGCTCCGTGGTATTACAAGAGACCCAGTACTTC.

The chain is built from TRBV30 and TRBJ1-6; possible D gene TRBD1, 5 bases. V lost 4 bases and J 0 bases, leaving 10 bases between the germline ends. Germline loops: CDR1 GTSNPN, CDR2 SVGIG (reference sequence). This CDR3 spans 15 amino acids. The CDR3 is CAWKGPNSYNSPLHF. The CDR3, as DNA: TGTGCCTGGAAGGGACCGAACTCCTATAATTCACCCCTCCACTTT.

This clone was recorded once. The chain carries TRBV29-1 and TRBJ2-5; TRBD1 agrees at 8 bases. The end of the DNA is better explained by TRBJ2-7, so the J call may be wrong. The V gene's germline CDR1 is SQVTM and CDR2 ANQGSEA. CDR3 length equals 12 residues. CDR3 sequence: CSVPGQDYEQYF. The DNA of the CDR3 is TGCAGCGTTCCGGGACAGGATTACGAGCAGTACTTC.

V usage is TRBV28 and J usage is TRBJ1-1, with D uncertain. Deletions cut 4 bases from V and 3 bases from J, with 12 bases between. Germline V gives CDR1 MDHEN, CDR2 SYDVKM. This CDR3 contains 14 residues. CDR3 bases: TGTGCCAGCAGTTCGCCCTACATGTACACTGAAGCTTTCTTT. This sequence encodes CASSSPYMYTEAFF. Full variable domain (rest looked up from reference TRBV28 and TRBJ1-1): DVKVTQSSRYLVKRTGEKVFLECVQDMDHENMFWYRQDPGLGLRLIYFSYDVKMKEKGDIPEGYSVSREKKERFSLILESASTNQTSMYLCASSSPYMYTEAFFGQGTRLTVV.

The CDR3 protein is CASSYSAAGELFF. CDR3 in DNA: TGTGCCAGCAGTTACTCGGCCGCCGGGGAGCTGTTTTTT. The chain employs TRBV6-5 and TRBJ2-2; no definite D call. V was cut by 0 bases and J by 6 bases, with 5 bases left in between. This CDR3 has 13 amino acids. The germline gives CDR1 MNHEY, CDR2 SVGAGI.

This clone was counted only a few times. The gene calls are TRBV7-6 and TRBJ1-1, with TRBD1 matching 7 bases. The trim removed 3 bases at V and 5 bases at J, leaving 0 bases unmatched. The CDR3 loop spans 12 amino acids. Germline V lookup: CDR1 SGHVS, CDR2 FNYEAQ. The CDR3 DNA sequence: TGTGCCAGCAGCTTGACAGGGACTGAAGCTTTCTTT. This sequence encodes CASSLTGTEAFF.

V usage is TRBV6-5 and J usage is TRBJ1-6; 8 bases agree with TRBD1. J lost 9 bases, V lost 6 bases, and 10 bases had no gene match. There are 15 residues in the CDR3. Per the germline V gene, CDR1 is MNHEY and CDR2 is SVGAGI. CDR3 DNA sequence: TGTGCCAGCAGCTCATCCGGACAGGGTAGTTCACCCCTCCACTTT. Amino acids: CASSSSGQGSSPLHF.

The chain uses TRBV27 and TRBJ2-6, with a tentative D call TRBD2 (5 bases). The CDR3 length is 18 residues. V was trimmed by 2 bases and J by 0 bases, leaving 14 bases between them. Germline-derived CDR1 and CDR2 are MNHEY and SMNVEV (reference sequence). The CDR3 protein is CASSLKGLPYSGANVLTF. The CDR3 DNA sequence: TGTGCCAGCAGTTTAAAAGGACTCCCCTACTCTGGGGCCAACGTCCTGACTTTC. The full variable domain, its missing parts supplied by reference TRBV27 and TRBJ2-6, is EAQVTQNPRYLITVTGKKLTVTCSQNMNHEYMSWYRQDPGLGLRQIYYSMNVEVTDKGDVPEGYKVSRKEKRNFPLILESPSPNQTSLYFCASSLKGLPYSGANVLTFGAGSRLTVL.

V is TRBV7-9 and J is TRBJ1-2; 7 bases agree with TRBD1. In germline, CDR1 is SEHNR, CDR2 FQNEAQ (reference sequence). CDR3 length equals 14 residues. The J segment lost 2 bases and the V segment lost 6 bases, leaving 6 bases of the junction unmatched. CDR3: CASSRIQGNYGYTF. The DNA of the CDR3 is TGTGCCAGCAGTCGCATACAGGGGAACTATGGCTACACCTTC.

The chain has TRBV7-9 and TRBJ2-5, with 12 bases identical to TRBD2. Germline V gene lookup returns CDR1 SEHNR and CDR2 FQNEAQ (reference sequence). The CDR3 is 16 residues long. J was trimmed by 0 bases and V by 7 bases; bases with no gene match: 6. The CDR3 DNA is TGTGCCAGCAACACAGGACTAGCGGGGCACCAAGAGACCCAGTACTTC. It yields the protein CASNTGLAGHQETQYF.

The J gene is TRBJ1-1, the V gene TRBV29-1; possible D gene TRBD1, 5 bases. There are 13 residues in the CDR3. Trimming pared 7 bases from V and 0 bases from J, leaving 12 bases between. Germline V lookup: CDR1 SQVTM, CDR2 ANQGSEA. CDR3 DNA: TGCAGCGGCAGGGAGACCATGAACACTGAAGCTTTCTTT. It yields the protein CSGRETMNTEAFF.